Listed here is a single TCR beta chain. This CDR3 is 15 amino acids long. Trimming stripped 0 bases from V and 9 bases from J, with 17 bases between. Germline loops: CDR1 LNHDA, CDR2 SQIVND (reference sequence). This sample is drawn from a study of control samples from healthy donors and cancer patients. Method: immunoSEQ multiplex PCR; TCRdb's copy keeps in-frame clones and lacks some. In the table there are about 170,000 clones, around 95% of which are singletons. This clonotype was obtained from an older woman in good health. Sequenced input: blood. The chain recombines TRBV19 with TRBJ2-5; D remains unclear. Written as DNA, the CDR3 is TGTGCCAGTAGTATAGACACGGAGAACAAGGGTGCCCAGTACTTC. Its protein is CASSIDTENKGAQYF.